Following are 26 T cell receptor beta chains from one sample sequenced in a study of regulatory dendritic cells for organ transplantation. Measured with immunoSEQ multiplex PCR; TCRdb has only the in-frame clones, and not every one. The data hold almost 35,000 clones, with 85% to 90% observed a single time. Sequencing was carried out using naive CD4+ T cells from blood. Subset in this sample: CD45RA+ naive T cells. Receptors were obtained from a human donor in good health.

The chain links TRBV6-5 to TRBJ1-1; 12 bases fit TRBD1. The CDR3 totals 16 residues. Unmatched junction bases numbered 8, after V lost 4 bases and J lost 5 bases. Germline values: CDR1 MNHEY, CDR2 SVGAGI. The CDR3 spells CASSSGTGGWGTEAFF. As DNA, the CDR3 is TGTGCCAGCAGTTCCGGGACAGGGGGCTGGGGAACTGAAGCTTTCTTT.

The CDR3 coding sequence is TGTGCCAGCAGCTTAGGTAATGGCAATCAGCCCCAGCATTTT. Translating gives CASSLGNGNQPQHF. The rearrangement uses TRBV7-9 and TRBJ1-5; D is ambiguous. This CDR3 has 14 amino acids. The germline V and J ends were trimmed by 1 base and 2 bases, with 6 bases remaining between them. Germline CDR1 is SEHNR and CDR2 is FQNEAQ (reference sequence).

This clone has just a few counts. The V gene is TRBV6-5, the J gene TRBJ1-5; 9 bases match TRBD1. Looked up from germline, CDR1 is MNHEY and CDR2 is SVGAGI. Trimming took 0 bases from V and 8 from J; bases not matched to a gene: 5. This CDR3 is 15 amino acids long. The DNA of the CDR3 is TGTGCCAGCAGTTACTCCGGGACAGGGCTTGAGCCCCAGCATTTT. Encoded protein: CASSYSGTGLEPQHF.

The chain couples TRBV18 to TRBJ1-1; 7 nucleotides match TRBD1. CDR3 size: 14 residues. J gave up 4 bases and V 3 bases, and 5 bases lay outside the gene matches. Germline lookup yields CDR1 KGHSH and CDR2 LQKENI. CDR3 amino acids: CASSPDAGGTEAFF. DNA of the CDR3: TGTGCCAGCTCACCCGATGCAGGGGGCACTGAAGCTTTCTTT.

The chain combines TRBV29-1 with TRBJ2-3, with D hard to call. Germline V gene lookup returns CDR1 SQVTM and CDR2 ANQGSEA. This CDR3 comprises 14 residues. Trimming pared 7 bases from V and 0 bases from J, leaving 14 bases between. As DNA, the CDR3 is TGCAGCGCAGGCGGTCGCCCTAGCACAGATACGCAGTATTTT. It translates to CSAGGRPSTDTQYF.

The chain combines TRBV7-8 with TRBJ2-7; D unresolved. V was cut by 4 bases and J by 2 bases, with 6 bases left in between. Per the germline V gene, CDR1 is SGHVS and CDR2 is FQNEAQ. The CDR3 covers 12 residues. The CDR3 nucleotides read TGTGCCAGCAGCTCCGCCGCCTACGAGCAGTACTTC. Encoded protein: CASSSAAYEQYF.

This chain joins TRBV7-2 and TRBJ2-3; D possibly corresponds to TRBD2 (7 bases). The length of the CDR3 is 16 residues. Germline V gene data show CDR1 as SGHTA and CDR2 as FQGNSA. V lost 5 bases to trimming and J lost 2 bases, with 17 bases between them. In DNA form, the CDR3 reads TGTGCCAGCAGCGCTAGCGAGGGGGGGGACACAGATACGCAGTATTTT. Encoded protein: CASSASEGGDTDTQYF.

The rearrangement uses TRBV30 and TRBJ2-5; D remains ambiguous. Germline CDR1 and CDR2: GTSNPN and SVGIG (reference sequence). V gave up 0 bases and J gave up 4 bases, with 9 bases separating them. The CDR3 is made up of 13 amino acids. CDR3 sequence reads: CAWSVLGRETQYF. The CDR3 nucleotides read TGTGCCTGGAGTGTATTGGGCAGAGAGACCCAGTACTTC.

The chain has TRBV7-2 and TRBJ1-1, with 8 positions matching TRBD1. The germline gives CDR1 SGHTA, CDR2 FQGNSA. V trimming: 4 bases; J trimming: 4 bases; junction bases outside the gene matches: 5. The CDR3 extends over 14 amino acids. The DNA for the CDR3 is TGTGCCAGCAGCTATTATGGACAGGGCACTGAAGCTTTCTTT. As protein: CASSYYGQGTEAFF.

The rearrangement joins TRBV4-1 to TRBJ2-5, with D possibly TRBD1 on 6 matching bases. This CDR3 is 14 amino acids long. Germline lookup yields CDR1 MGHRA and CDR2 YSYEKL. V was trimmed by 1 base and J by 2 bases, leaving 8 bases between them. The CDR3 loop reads CASSQGTAQETQYF. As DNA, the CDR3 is TGCGCCAGCAGCCAAGGGACAGCTCAAGAGACCCAGTACTTC.

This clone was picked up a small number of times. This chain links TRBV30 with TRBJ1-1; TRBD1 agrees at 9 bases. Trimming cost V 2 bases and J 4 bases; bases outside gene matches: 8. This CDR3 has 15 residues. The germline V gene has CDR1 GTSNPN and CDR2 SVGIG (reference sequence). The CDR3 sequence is CAWSTPDRGGTEAFF. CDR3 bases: TGTGCCTGGAGTACACCGGACAGGGGAGGCACTGAAGCTTTCTTT.

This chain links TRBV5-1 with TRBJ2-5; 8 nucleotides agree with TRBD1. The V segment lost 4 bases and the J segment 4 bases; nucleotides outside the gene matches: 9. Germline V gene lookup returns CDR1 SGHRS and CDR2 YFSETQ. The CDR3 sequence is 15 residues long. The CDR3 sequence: CASSPTGVVGETQYF. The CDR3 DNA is TGCGCCAGCAGCCCGACAGGGGTGGTAGGAGAGACCCAGTACTTC.

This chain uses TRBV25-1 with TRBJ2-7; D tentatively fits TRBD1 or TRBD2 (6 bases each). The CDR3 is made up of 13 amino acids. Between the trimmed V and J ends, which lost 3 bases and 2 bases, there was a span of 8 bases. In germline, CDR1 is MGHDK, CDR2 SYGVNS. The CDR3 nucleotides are TGTGCCAGCAGTGAGGGGGGCCCCTACGAGCAGTACTTC. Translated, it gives CASSEGGPYEQYF.

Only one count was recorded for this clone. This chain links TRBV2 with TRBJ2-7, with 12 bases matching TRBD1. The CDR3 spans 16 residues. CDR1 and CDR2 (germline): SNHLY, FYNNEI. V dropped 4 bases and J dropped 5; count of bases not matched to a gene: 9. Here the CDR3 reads CASSVTGTGGTNEQYF. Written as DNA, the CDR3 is TGTGCCAGCAGTGTAACCGGGACAGGGGGCACCAACGAGCAGTACTTC. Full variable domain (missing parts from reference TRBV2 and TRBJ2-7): EPEVTQTPSHQVTQMGQEVILRCVPISNHLYFYWYRQILGQKVEFLVSFYNNEISEKSEIFDDQFSVERPDGSNFTLKIRSTKLEDSAMYFCASSVTGTGGTNEQYFGPGTRLTVT.

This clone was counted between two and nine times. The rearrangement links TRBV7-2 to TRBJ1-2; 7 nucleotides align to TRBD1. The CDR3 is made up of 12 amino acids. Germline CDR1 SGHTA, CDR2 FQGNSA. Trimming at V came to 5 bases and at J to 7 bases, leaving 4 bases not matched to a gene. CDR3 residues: CASSQDRVGYTF. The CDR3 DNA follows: TGTGCCAGCAGCCAAGACAGGGTTGGCTACACCTTC.

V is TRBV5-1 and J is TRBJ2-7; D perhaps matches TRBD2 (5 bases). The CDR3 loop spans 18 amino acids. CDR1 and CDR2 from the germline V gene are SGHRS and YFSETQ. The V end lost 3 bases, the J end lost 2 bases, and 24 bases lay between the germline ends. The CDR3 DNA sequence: TGCGCCAGCAGCTCAGATACAACGAGGGATAGCAGAGCCTACGAGCAGTACTTC. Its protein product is CASSSDTTRDSRAYEQYF.

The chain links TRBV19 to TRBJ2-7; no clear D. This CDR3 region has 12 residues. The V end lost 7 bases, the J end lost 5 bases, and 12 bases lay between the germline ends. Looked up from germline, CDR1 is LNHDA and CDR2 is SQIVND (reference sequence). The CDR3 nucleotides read TGTGCCAGTATGACGGAGCGTGACGAGCAGTACTTC. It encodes CASMTERDEQYF.

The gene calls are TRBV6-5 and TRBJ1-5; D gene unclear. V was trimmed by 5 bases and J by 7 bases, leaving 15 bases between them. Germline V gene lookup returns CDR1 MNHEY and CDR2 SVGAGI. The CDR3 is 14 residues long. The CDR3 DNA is TGTGCCAGCAGTACGGCTTCGGAGGGCCAGCCCCAGCATTTT. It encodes CASSTASEGQPQHF.

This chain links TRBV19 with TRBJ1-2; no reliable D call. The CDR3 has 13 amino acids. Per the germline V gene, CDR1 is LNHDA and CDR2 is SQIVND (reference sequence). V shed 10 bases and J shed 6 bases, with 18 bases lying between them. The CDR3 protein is CATLHTLRDGYTF. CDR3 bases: TGTGCCACCTTACATACCCTCCGGGATGGCTACACCTTC.

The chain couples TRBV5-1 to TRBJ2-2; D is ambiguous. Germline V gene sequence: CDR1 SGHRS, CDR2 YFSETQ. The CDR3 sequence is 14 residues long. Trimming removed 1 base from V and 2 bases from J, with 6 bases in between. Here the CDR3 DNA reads TGCGCCAGCAGCTTGAGGATAAACACCGGGGAGCTGTTTTTT. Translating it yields CASSLRINTGELFF.

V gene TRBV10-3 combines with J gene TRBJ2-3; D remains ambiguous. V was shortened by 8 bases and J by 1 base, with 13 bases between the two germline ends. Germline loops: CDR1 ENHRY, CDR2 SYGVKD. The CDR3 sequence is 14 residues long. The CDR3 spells CAIEDGSGTDTQYF. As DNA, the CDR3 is TGTGCCATCGAGGATGGGTCCGGCACAGATACGCAGTATTTT.

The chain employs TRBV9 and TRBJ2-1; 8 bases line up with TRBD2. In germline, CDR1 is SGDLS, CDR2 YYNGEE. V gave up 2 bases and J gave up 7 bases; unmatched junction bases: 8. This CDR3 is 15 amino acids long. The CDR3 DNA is TGTGCCAGCAGCGTTTTGAGCGGGAGAACGAATGAGCAGTTCTTC. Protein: CASSVLSGRTNEQFF.

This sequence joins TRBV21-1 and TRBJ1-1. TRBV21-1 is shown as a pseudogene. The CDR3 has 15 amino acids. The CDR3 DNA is TGTGCCAGCAGCAAACTGAAGGGCGAAGGCTCTGAAGCTTTCTTT. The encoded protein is CASSKLKGEGSEAFF.

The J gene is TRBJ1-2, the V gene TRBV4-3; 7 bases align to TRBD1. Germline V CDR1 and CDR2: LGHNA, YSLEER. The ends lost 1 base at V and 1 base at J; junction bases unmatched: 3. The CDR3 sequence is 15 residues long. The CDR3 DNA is TGCGCCAGCAGCCAAGCCAGGGGGAGTAACTATGGCTACACCTTC. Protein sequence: CASSQARGSNYGYTF.

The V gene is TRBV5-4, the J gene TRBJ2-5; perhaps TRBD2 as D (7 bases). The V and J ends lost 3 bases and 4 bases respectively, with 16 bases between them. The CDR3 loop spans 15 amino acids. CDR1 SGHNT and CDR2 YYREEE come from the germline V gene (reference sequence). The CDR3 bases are TGTGCCAGCAGCTATGGGGGGGCGATGGGAGAGACCCAGTACTTC. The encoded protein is CASSYGGAMGETQYF.

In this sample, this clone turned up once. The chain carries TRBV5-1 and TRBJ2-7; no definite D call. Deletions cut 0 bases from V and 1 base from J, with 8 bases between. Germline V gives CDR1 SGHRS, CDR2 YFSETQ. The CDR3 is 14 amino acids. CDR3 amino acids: CASSLGVDSYEQYF. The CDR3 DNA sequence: TGCGCCAGCAGCTTGGGAGTAGATTCCTACGAGCAGTACTTC.